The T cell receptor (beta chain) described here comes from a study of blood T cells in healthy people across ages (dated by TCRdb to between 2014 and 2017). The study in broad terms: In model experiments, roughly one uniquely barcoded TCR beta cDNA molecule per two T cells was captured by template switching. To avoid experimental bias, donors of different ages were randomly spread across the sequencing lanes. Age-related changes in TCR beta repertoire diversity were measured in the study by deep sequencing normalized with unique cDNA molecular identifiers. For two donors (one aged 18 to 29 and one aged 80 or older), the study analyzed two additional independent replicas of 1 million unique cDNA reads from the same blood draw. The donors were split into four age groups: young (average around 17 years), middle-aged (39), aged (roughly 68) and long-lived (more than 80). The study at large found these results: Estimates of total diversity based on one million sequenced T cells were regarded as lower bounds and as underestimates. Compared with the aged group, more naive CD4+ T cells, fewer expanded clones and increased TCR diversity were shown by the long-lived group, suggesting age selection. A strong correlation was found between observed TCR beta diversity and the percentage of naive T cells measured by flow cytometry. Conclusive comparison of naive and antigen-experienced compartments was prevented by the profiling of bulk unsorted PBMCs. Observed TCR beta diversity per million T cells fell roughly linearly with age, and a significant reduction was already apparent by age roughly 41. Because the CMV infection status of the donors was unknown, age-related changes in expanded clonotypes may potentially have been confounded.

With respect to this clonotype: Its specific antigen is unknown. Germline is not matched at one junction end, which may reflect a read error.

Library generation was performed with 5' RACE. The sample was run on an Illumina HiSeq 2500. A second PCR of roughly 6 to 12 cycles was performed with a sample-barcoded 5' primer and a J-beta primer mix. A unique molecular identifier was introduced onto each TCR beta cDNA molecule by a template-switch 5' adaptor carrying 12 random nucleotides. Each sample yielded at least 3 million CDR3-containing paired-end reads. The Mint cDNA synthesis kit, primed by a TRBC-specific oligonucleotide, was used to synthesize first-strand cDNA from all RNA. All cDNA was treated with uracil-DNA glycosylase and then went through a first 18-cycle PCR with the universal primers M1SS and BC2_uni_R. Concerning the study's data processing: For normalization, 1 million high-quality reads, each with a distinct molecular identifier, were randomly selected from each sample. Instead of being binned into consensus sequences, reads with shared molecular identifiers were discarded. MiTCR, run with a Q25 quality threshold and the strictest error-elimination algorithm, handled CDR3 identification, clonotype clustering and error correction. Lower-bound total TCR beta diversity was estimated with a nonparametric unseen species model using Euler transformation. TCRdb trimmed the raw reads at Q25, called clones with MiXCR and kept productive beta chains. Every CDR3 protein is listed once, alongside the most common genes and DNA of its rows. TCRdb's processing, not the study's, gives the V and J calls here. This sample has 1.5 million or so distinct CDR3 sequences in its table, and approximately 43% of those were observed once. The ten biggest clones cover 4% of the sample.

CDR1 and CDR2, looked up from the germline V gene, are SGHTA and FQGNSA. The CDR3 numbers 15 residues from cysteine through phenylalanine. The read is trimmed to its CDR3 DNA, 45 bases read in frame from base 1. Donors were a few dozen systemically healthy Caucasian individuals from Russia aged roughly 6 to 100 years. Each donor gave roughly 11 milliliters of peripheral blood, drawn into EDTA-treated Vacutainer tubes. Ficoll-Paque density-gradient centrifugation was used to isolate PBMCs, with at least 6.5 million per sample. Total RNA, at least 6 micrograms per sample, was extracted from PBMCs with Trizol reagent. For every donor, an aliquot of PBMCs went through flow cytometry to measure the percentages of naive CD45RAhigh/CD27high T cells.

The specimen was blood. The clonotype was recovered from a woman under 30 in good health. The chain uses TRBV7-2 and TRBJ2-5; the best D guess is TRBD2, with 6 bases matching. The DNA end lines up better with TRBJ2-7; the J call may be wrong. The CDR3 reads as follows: CAGSLALGRLYEQYF. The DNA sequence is TGTGCCGGCAGCTTAGCGCTTGGGAGGTTGTACGAGCAGTACTTC.